This T cell receptor (beta chain) was documented in a study of blood T cells in healthy people across ages (dated by TCRdb to about 2015). Some background on the complete study: In model experiments, roughly one uniquely barcoded TCR beta cDNA molecule per two T cells was captured by template switching. The donors were split into four age groups: young (average about 15 years), middle-aged (over 35), aged (more than 60) and long-lived (approximately 89). To avoid experimental bias, donors of different ages were spread randomly across the sequencing lanes. Using the same blood draw, the study looked at two additional independent replicas of 1 million unique cDNA reads for two donors, one aged 18 to 29 and the other aged 80 or older. Age-related changes in TCR beta repertoire diversity were measured in the study by deep sequencing normalized with unique cDNA molecular identifiers. The paper as a whole reports these results and caveats: As age increased, observed TCR beta diversity per million T cells dropped in a roughly linear way, and a significant reduction was already evident by age 40. Conclusive comparison of naive and antigen-experienced compartments was prevented by the profiling of bulk unsorted PBMCs. The long-lived group showed more naive CD4+ T cells, fewer expanded clones and increased TCR diversity than the aged group, suggesting age selection. Because the CMV infection status of the donors was unknown, age-related changes in expanded clonotypes may potentially have been confounded. Estimates of total diversity from one million sequenced T cells were regarded as lower bounds and underestimates. There was a strong correlation between observed TCR beta diversity and the percentage of naive T cells measured by flow cytometry.

The roughly 39 donors, aged about 6 to 100 years, were systemically healthy Caucasian individuals from Russia. Around 10 milliliters of peripheral blood were drawn from each donor into EDTA-treated Vacutainer tubes. Ficoll-Paque density-gradient centrifugation was used to isolate PBMCs, with at least 7 million per sample. Trizol reagent was used to extract total RNA from the PBMCs, yielding at least 5.5 micrograms per sample. For every donor, an aliquot of PBMCs went through flow cytometry to measure the percentages of naive CD45RAhigh/CD27high T cells. Receptors were amplified or captured by 5' RACE. Instrument used: Illumina HiSeq 2500. A second PCR of roughly 7 to 11 cycles was performed with a sample-barcoded 5' primer and a J-beta primer mix. Each TCR beta cDNA molecule received a unique molecular identifier from a template-switch 5' adaptor carrying 12 random nucleotides. Each sample yielded at least 3 million CDR3-containing paired-end reads. First-strand cDNA was synthesized from all RNA with the Mint cDNA synthesis kit, primed by a TRBC-specific oligonucleotide. Following uracil-DNA glycosylase treatment, a first 18-cycle PCR with universal primers M1SS and BC2_uni_R was performed on all cDNA. From the authors' description of their analysis: Each sample was normalized by randomly selecting 1 million high-quality reads, each carrying a distinct molecular identifier. Instead of being binned into consensus sequences, reads that shared molecular identifiers were thrown out. MiTCR, run with a Q25 quality threshold and the strictest error-elimination algorithm, handled CDR3 identification, clonotype clustering and error correction. A nonparametric unseen species model with Euler transformation was used to estimate a lower bound on total TCR beta diversity. The public reads were quality trimmed at Q25 with fastp and then assembled into clones with MiXCR by TCRdb, keeping productive beta chains. Rows matching on CDR3 protein sequence are summarized as one entry with the most common DNA and genes. TCRdb, not the original authors, processed these V and J calls. For this sample there are 1,500,000 or so distinct CDR3 sequences; approximately 43% appear just once. The ten biggest clones cover over 3.5% of the sample.

Germline trimming amounts to 0 bases on V and 2 bases on J, with 6 as the count of junction bases outside the gene matches. From a lookup of the germline V gene (reference sequence), CDR1 and CDR2 are DFQATT and SNEGSKA. Spanning cysteine to phenylalanine, the CDR3 consists of 16 amino acids. This entry keeps only the CDR3 DNA: 48 bases, framed from base 1. Remarks on this clonotype: The clone's antigen remains unknown. No quality values exist for individual bases; no much larger clone is one base distant.

The sequence was obtained from a woman younger than 35 in good health. The sample taken for sequencing was blood. This chain joins TRBV20-1 to TRBJ2-3, and 9 bases in between align with TRBD2. The bases read TGCAGTGCTAGAGATTGGCTAGCGGGGTTCACAGATACGCAGTATTTT. Its protein reads: CSARDWLAGFTDTQYF.